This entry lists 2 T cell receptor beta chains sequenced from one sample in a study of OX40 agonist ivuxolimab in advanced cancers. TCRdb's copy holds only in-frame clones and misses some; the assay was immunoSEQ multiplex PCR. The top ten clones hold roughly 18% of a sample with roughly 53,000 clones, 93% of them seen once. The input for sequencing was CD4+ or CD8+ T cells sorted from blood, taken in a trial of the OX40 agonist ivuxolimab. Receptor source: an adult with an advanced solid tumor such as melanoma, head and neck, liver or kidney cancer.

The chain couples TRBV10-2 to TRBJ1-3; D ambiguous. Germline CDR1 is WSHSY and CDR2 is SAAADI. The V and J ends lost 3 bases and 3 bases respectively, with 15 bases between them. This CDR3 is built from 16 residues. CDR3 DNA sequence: TGCGCCAGCAGTGACGTGACGGTGTATTATGGAAACACCATATATTTT. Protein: CASSDVTVYYGNTIYF.

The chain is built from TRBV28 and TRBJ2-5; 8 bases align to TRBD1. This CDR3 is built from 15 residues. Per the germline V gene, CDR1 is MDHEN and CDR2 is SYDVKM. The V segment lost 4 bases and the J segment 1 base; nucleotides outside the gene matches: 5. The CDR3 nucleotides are TGTGCCAGCAGTTCGCGGACAGGGCTCCAAGAGACCCAGTACTTC. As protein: CASSSRTGLQETQYF.